These 25 T cell receptor beta chains share one sample of origin, sequenced in a study of blood T cell repertoires in COVID-19. Only in-frame clones appear in the TCRdb table, and some are missing; sequencing was by immunoSEQ multiplex PCR. The sample holds about 190,000 clones, less than 90% seen once. Input material: peripheral blood. Receptors were obtained from a young man with acute or convalescent COVID-19.

The gene calls are TRBV3-1 (or the pseudogene TRBV3-2) and TRBJ1-4; no reliable D call. The CDR3 spans 14 residues. Trimming cost V 1 base and J 8 bases, with 11 bases left between them. The germline CDR1 and CDR2 sequences are LGHDT and YNNKEL (reference sequence). CDR3 sequence (DNA): TGTGCCAGCAGCCAAGCGCAGTGGAGGGAAAAACTGTTTTTT. Translation gives CASSQAQWREKLFF.

The gene calls are TRBV5-1 and TRBJ2-2; D is ambiguous. CDR3 length: 15 amino acids. Trimming shortened V by 0 bases and J by 1 base, and 7 bases separated the two germline ends. The germline V gene has CDR1 SGHRS and CDR2 YFSETQ. This chain's CDR3 is CASSLVTGNTGELFF. CDR3 coding DNA: TGCGCCAGCAGCTTGGTAACGGGGAACACCGGGGAGCTGTTTTTT.

This sequence joins TRBV7-3 and TRBJ1-2; D not resolved. The CDR3 totals 13 residues. Trimming shortened V by 5 bases and J by 7 bases, and 14 bases separated the two germline ends. The V gene's germline CDR1 is SGHTA and CDR2 FQGTGA. CDR3 sequence reads: CASSNSFRSGYTF. CDR3 DNA sequence: TGTGCCAGCAGCAACAGTTTCAGGTCTGGCTACACCTTC.

CDR3 amino acids: CASSFAEAQYF. CDR3 coding DNA: TGTGCCAGCAGTTTTGCTGAGGCCCAGTACTTC. The J gene is TRBJ2-5, the V gene TRBV28, with no clear D. Germline loops: CDR1 MDHEN, CDR2 SYDVKM. CDR3 length: 11 residues. Between the trimmed V and J ends, which lost 3 bases and 9 bases, there was a span of 8 bases.

The chain carries TRBV7-9 and TRBJ2-1; weak D call: TRBD2 (6 bases). The CDR3 totals 15 residues. The germline V and J ends were trimmed by 5 bases and 8 bases, with 19 bases remaining between them. The V gene's germline CDR1 is SEHNR and CDR2 FQNEAQ (reference sequence). As DNA, the CDR3 is TGTGCCAGCAGCGTCCGGGACTGGGCCTGGGATGAGCAGTTCTTC. This gives the protein CASSVRDWAWDEQFF. Full variable domain (outside the CDR3, taken from reference TRBV7-9 and TRBJ2-1): DTGVSQNPRHKITKRGQNVTFRCDPISEHNRLYWYRQTLGQGPEFLTYFQNEAQLEKSRLLSDRFSAERPKGSFSTLEIQRTEQGDSAMYLCASSVRDWAWDEQFFGPGTRLTVL.

The V call is TRBV14, the J call TRBJ2-1; TRBD1 aligns across 7 bases. The CDR3 totals 13 residues. Germline V gene data show CDR1 as SGHDN and CDR2 as FVKESK. The V and J ends lost 4 bases and 12 bases, in that order; junction bases with no gene match: 9. This chain's CDR3 is CASSPEIRQGQFF. The CDR3 nucleotides read TGTGCCAGCAGCCCGGAAATAAGACAGGGGCAGTTCTTC.

V and J are TRBV30 and TRBJ2-2; D not certain. Looked up from germline, CDR1 is GTSNPN and CDR2 is SVGIG (reference sequence). Trimming removed 4 bases from V and 1 base from J, with 10 bases in between. The CDR3 length is 14 residues. CDR3 in amino acids: CAWTLRWNTGELFF. CDR3 bases: TGTGCCTGGACCCTCCGGTGGAACACCGGGGAGCTGTTTTTT.

The V call is TRBV20-1, the J call TRBJ2-7, with D possibly being TRBD1 (5 bases). This CDR3 has 11 amino acids. The V and J ends lost 7 bases and 4 bases respectively, with 11 bases between them. The germline gives CDR1 DFQATT, CDR2 SNEGSKA (reference sequence). The CDR3 is CSVQEFYEQYF. In DNA form, the CDR3 reads TGCAGTGTACAGGAGTTTTACGAGCAGTACTTC.

The V gene is TRBV28, the J gene TRBJ1-4; D gene unclear. The V gene's germline CDR1 is MDHEN and CDR2 SYDVKM. The CDR3 consists of 13 residues. Trimming took off 6 bases at V and 0 bases at J, with 5 bases between the two ends. CDR3 in amino acids: CASSRATNEKLFF. In DNA form, the CDR3 reads TGTGCCAGCAGCCGTGCAACTAATGAAAAACTGTTTTTT.

The rearrangement links TRBV5-8 to TRBJ1-2, with D possibly being TRBD1 (5 bases). Germline lookup yields CDR1 SGHTS and CDR2 YDEGEE. The length of the CDR3 is 13 residues. V dropped 1 base and J dropped 6 bases, with 10 bases sitting between them. For the CDR3, the DNA is TGTGCCAGCAGCTTGTTATTAGGGGATGGCTACACCTTC. Protein sequence: CASSLLLGDGYTF.

Note on this clone: Other DNA sequences from this sample encode an identical CDR3 as well. J is TRBJ2-7 and V is TRBV2; 11 nucleotides match TRBD1. CDR1 SNHLY and CDR2 FYNNEI come from the germline V gene. The CDR3 runs 13 residues. V lost 5 bases, J lost 9 bases, and 6 bases stayed unmatched. CDR3 sequence reads: CASSRDRGSVQYF. In DNA, the CDR3 is TGTGCCAGCAGTCGGGACAGGGGGTCTGTGCAGTACTTC.

This clone has only one observation. The chain employs TRBV3-1 (or the pseudogene TRBV3-2) and TRBJ2-7; D is possibly TRBD1 (5 bases). The CDR3 is made up of 13 amino acids. V was clipped by 1 base and J by 6 bases, with 10 bases between them. Germline CDR1 reads LGHDT; CDR2 reads YNNKEL (reference sequence). The CDR3 region is CASSQGQSLEQYF. Written as DNA, the CDR3 is TGTGCCAGCAGCCAAGGACAGTCCCTCGAGCAGTACTTC.

This clone was seen a single time. The chain joins TRBV3-1 (or the pseudogene TRBV3-2) to TRBJ2-7, with D tentatively TRBD1 (6 bases). Germline-derived CDR1 and CDR2 are LGHDT and YNNKEL (reference sequence). This CDR3 has 13 residues. V lost 8 bases and J lost 3, with 14 bases in between. The CDR3 sequence: CASGSRGSYEQYF. DNA of the CDR3: TGTGCCAGCGGATCGAGGGGGAGCTACGAGCAGTACTTC.

This rearrangement joins TRBV7-6 to TRBJ2-5; 9 bases agree with TRBD1. Germline V lookup: CDR1 SGHVS, CDR2 FNYEAQ. The CDR3 length is 15 residues. V was clipped by 0 bases and J by 1 base; unmatched bases: 0. The CDR3 here is CASSLATGGQETQYF. Here the CDR3 DNA reads TGTGCCAGCAGCTTAGCGACAGGGGGCCAAGAGACCCAGTACTTC.

The gene calls are TRBV5-1 and TRBJ2-1; 7 bases fit TRBD1. This CDR3 has 14 residues. The germline V gene has CDR1 SGHRS and CDR2 YFSETQ. J was trimmed by 4 bases and V by 3 bases; bases with no gene match: 4. DNA for the CDR3: TGCGCCAGCAGCTCAGGACAGGAATACAATGAGCAGTTCTTC. This codes for CASSSGQEYNEQFF.

The sample holds many counts of this clone. The gene calls are TRBV27 and TRBJ1-1; 10 bases fit TRBD1. V was pared by 6 bases and J by 11 bases, with 9 bases of the junction left unmatched. The CDR3 has 13 amino acids. Germline CDR1 reads MNHEY; CDR2 reads SMNVEV (reference sequence). The CDR3 spells CASSPWDRGWAFF. CDR3 nucleotides: TGTGCCAGCAGCCCTTGGGACAGGGGATGGGCTTTCTTT.

The chain combines TRBV15 with TRBJ1-1, with D unclear. This CDR3 has 12 amino acids. The germline V gene encodes CDR1 LNHNV and CDR2 YYDKDF (reference sequence). V was trimmed by 3 bases and J by 10 bases, leaving 12 bases between them. CDR3 bases: TGTGCCACCAGCAGCCAGCAGGAAGGAGCTTTCTTT. It translates to CATSSQQEGAFF.

This chain joins TRBV11-2 and TRBJ1-3; D is unclear. The CDR3 contains 13 residues. The germline V gene has CDR1 SGHAT and CDR2 FQNNGV. V lost 5 bases and J 4 bases, leaving 9 bases between the germline ends. Here the CDR3 reads CASSPWPGNTIYF. The CDR3 DNA follows: TGTGCCAGCAGCCCTTGGCCGGGAAACACCATATATTTT.

The chain uses TRBV18 and TRBJ2-3, with D uncertain. This CDR3 comprises 13 residues. V lost 2 bases and J lost 6, with 9 bases in between. The germline V gene has CDR1 KGHSH and CDR2 LQKENI. DNA of the CDR3: TGTGCCAGCTCACCAGGGCTTCAGGATACGCAGTATTTT. Its protein product is CASSPGLQDTQYF.

The chain couples TRBV19 to TRBJ1-4; 7 nucleotides match TRBD1. Germline trimming cut 7 bases from V and 6 bases from J; bases unmatched to any gene: 11. CDR1 LNHDA and CDR2 SQIVND come from the germline V gene (reference sequence). This CDR3 is built from 15 residues. CDR3 protein: CASMGTEALYEKLFF. The CDR3 DNA sequence: TGTGCCAGTATGGGGACAGAAGCCCTTTATGAAAAACTGTTTTTT.

V gene TRBV10-1 combines with J gene TRBJ2-1, with unresolved D. In germline, CDR1 is WNHNN, CDR2 SYGVQD (reference sequence). This CDR3 has 16 residues. V lost 1 base, J lost 0 bases, and 10 bases lay in between. DNA of the CDR3: TGCGCCAGCAGTGAGTTGGCACAGAGCTCCTACAATGAGCAGTTCTTC. Translating it yields CASSELAQSSYNEQFF.

This rearrangement joins TRBV2 to TRBJ2-2, with TRBD2 as a possible D gene (6 bases). CDR3 size: 15 residues. The germline CDR1 and CDR2 sequences are SNHLY and FYNNEI. V was shortened by 5 bases and J by 5 bases, with 15 bases between the two germline ends. The CDR3 spells CASSPSRERTGELFF. The CDR3 coding sequence is TGTGCCAGCAGTCCAAGCCGGGAGAGGACCGGGGAGCTGTTTTTT.

This sequence joins TRBV27 and TRBJ2-7, with 13 bases that match TRBD2. This CDR3 region has 13 residues. V lost 8 bases, J lost 7 bases, and 5 bases stayed unmatched. The germline gives CDR1 MNHEY, CDR2 SMNVEV (reference sequence). This CDR3 is CASGTSGMKEQYF. In DNA form, the CDR3 reads TGTGCCAGCGGGACTAGCGGGATGAAAGAGCAGTACTTC.

The V call is TRBV30, the J call TRBJ2-1; 10 bases align to TRBD2. The CDR3 consists of 15 residues. The germline gives CDR1 GTSNPN, CDR2 SVGIG (reference sequence). Trimming at V came to 3 bases and at J to 6 bases, leaving 8 bases not matched to a gene. Here the CDR3 DNA reads TGTGCCTGGAGCCCCACGACTAGCGGGCGCAATGAGCAGTTCTTC. This sequence encodes CAWSPTTSGRNEQFF.

This chain connects TRBV5-1 to TRBJ2-2, with a possible D match to TRBD2 (5 bases). The CDR3 is 15 residues long. Between the trimmed V and J ends, which lost 4 bases and 4 bases, there was a span of 14 bases. Germline V gene sequence: CDR1 SGHRS, CDR2 YFSETQ. The DNA of the CDR3 is TGCGCCAGCAGCCTATTGCTAGCCGGCACCGGGGAGCTGTTTTTT. Encoded protein: CASSLLLAGTGELFF.